A single sample is the source of the 30 T cell receptor beta chains below, sequenced in a study of Graves' ophthalmopathy and Graves' hyperthyroidism. Scientists amplified the TCR beta CDR3 regions from RNA transcripts. RT-PCR with HTBI primers came first, then second-round multiplex PCR. MiXCR, run by TCRdb on the multiplex PCR reads, gives a single entry per CDR3 protein. The sample yields 57,000 or so distinct CDR3 sequences, about half seen once. The sample was peripheral blood. These receptors were collected from an adult woman with Graves' ophthalmopathy.

This chain uses TRBV18 with TRBJ1-3; D unresolved. CDR3 length: 13 amino acids. V lost 6 bases, J lost 4 bases, and 10 bases lay in between. Germline lookup yields CDR1 KGHSH and CDR2 LQKENI. CDR3 in DNA: TGTGCCAGCTCGCCTAGGAGCGGAAACACCATATATTTT. Translated, it gives CASSPRSGNTIYF.

This clonotype was picked up many times. V gene TRBV4-2 combines with J gene TRBJ2-7; D is ambiguous. The CDR3 totals 16 residues. Germline CDR1 and CDR2: LGHNA and YNFKEQ. V lost 0 bases and J 0 bases, leaving 12 bases between the germline ends. The CDR3 reads CASSQEWSRSSYEQYF. The CDR3 nucleotides read TGTGCCAGCAGCCAAGAGTGGTCCCGGAGCTCCTACGAGCAGTACTTC.

The V gene is TRBV6-5, the J gene TRBJ2-2, with D uncertain. The CDR3 totals 14 residues. Looked up from germline, CDR1 is MNHEY and CDR2 is SVGAGI. The V end lost 9 bases, the J end lost 0 bases, and 11 bases lay between the germline ends. Here the CDR3 reads CASGTRANTGELFF. As DNA, the CDR3 is TGTGCCAGTGGAACAAGGGCGAACACCGGGGAGCTGTTTTTT.

The table lists this clonotype with many counts. The rearrangement uses TRBV11-3 and TRBJ1-5; TRBD1 is a possible D gene (6 bases). Trimming pared 0 bases from V and 3 bases from J, leaving 9 bases between. The germline gives CDR1 SGHNT, CDR2 YENEEA. This CDR3 contains 15 residues. The CDR3 nucleotides are TGTGCCAGCAGCTTAGAGGACAGCACCAATCAGCCCCAGCATTTT. Its translation is CASSLEDSTNQPQHF.

A note on this clonotype: Sequence at one end of the junction differs from germline and may be a read error. This chain connects TRBV7-2 to TRBJ1-4; no reliable D call. This CDR3 is built from 14 residues. Per germline, CDR1 SGHTA and CDR2 FQGNSA. The CDR3 loop reads CASSRASTNQKLFF. The CDR3 nucleotides are TGTGCCAGCAGCCGGGCGTCAACTAATCAAAAACTGTTTTTT. Supplemented by reference TRBV7-2 and TRBJ1-4, the full variable domain reads GAGVSQSPSNKVTEKGKDVELRCDPISGHTALYWYRQSLGQGLEFLIYFQGNSAPDKSGLPSDRFSAERTGGSVSTLTIQRTQQEDSAVYLCASSRASTNQKLFFGSGTQLSVL.

This clonotype was found many times. The chain recombines TRBV29-1 with TRBJ1-1, with D perhaps matching TRBD1 (6 bases). V gave up 5 bases and J gave up 5 bases, with 12 bases separating them. The germline V gene has CDR1 SQVTM and CDR2 ANQGSEA. The CDR3 is 12 amino acids. The CDR3 reads CSVTGSGTEAFF. The CDR3 DNA reads TGCAGCGTTACAGGGTCCGGGACTGAAGCTTTCTTT.

Ten or more counts support this clonotype. This sequence joins TRBV5-8 and TRBJ2-7; D possibly corresponds to TRBD2 (5 bases). Per germline, CDR1 SGHTS and CDR2 YDEGEE. This CDR3 contains 12 residues. Trimming cost V 0 bases and J 9 bases, with 10 bases left between them. The CDR3 sequence: CASSLDGIGQYF. DNA for the CDR3: TGTGCCAGCAGCTTGGACGGGATTGGGCAGTACTTC.

The chain couples TRBV20-1 to TRBJ2-5; D not certain. This CDR3 comprises 12 residues. Germline V lookup: CDR1 DFQATT, CDR2 SNEGSKA (reference sequence). The ends were cut back, 3 bases at V and 4 bases at J, with 9 bases in the middle. CDR3 coding DNA: TGCAGTGCTAGTATCGGTGGAGAGACCCAGTACTTC. Translating gives CSASIGGETQYF.

This clonotype counts as medium-sized (0.01 to 0.1%). The chain employs TRBV10-3 and TRBJ2-7, with 10 bases matching TRBD1. CDR1 and CDR2 (germline): ENHRY, SYGVKD. The V gene end was trimmed by 6 bases and the J gene end by 4 bases; junction bases not matched to a gene: 6. The CDR3 contains 14 residues. This CDR3 is CAIRGGQGSYEQYF. The CDR3 DNA is TGTGCCATCAGGGGGGGACAGGGGAGTTACGAGCAGTACTTC.

The genes are TRBV5-1 and TRBJ2-1, with D maybe TRBD2 (5 bases). There are 15 residues in the CDR3. V was cut by 4 bases and J by 0 bases, with 11 bases left in between. Per the germline V gene, CDR1 is SGHRS and CDR2 is YFSETQ. CDR3 region: CASSLDWGSYNEQFF. CDR3 nucleotides: TGCGCCAGCAGCCTGGACTGGGGCTCCTACAATGAGCAGTTCTTC.

At least ten counts were recorded for this clonotype. The chain employs TRBV6-5 and TRBJ1-5; weak D call: TRBD1 (5 bases). This CDR3 spans 14 amino acids. Germline values: CDR1 MNHEY, CDR2 SVGAGI. Trimming stripped 0 bases from V and 5 bases from J, with 8 bases between. The CDR3 DNA is TGTGCCAGCAGTTACTCGGCGGGGGATCAGCCCCAGCATTTT. It specifies CASSYSAGDQPQHF.

This CDR3 reads CASSETSGRAGNEQFF. Here the CDR3 DNA reads TGTGCCAGCAGCGAGACTAGCGGGAGGGCCGGCAATGAGCAGTTCTTC. The gene calls are TRBV7-3 and TRBJ2-1; TRBD2 agrees at 14 bases. The CDR3 runs to 16 residues. Germline trimming cut 5 bases from V and 6 bases from J; bases unmatched to any gene: 6. Germline CDR1 and CDR2: SGHTA and FQGTGA.

Comments on this clonotype: Since the CDR3 does not end with the conserved phenylalanine or tryptophan, this likely comes from a read error. The DNA is omitted, as the CDR3 cannot be located on it reliably, and the CDR3 follows TCRdb's listing. The chain couples TRBV20-1 to TRBJ2-5. The CDR3 has 9 residues if both end residues are counted. CDR1 and CDR2 (germline): DFQATT, SNEGSKA (reference sequence). The CDR3 reads CSAVVPGTS.

This clonotype was found many times. V is TRBV20-1 and J is TRBJ1-1; D is perhaps TRBD1 (5 bases). The CDR3 is 15 amino acids. V dropped 1 base and J dropped 1 base, with 13 bases sitting between them. The V gene's germline CDR1 is DFQATT and CDR2 SNEGSKA (reference sequence). CDR3 region: CSARGQGSANTEAFF. The CDR3 nucleotides are TGCAGTGCTAGAGGTCAGGGAAGCGCGAACACTGAAGCTTTCTTT.

This chain connects TRBV5-8 to TRBJ2-7, with TRBD1 identical over 8 bases. The length of the CDR3 is 14 residues. The J segment lost 3 bases and the V segment lost 5 bases, leaving 7 bases of the junction unmatched. CDR1 and CDR2 (germline): SGHTS, YDEGEE. This CDR3 is CASRGNRGNYEQYF. The CDR3 DNA reads as TGTGCCAGCAGGGGCAACAGGGGGAACTACGAGCAGTACTTC.

The chain links TRBV10-1 to TRBJ2-1; 11 nucleotides line up with TRBD2. Trimming at V came to 4 bases and at J to 9 bases, leaving 11 bases not matched to a gene. CDR3 size: 16 residues. In germline, CDR1 is WNHNN, CDR2 SYGVQD (reference sequence). CDR3 nucleotides: TGCGCCAGCAGTGCTAGGACTAGCGGGCCAACGGGTGAGCAGTTCTTC. Its translation: CASSARTSGPTGEQFF.

This clonotype was detected ten times or more. The chain recombines TRBV4-3 with TRBJ2-1; 7 bases agree with TRBD2. The CDR3 is 16 amino acids. V shed 3 bases and J 4 bases; nucleotides not matched to a gene: 9. The V gene's germline CDR1 is LGHNA and CDR2 YSLEER. CDR3 region: CASSQNFRLAYNEQFF. The CDR3 bases are TGCGCCAGCAGCCAGAACTTTAGACTAGCATACAATGAGCAGTTCTTC.

This clonotype was detected ten times or more. V and J are TRBV4-2 and TRBJ2-1; D not resolved. The CDR3 contains 15 residues. Per the germline V gene, CDR1 is LGHNA and CDR2 is YNFKEQ. V dropped 1 base and J dropped 1 base, with 8 bases sitting between them. CDR3 loop: CASSQVGQSYNEQFF. The CDR3 DNA is TGTGCCAGCAGCCAAGTCGGCCAATCCTACAATGAGCAGTTCTTC.

A remark on this clonotype: This CDR3 fails to terminate in the conserved phenylalanine or tryptophan, so it likely reflects a read error. Because the CDR3's place on the DNA is in doubt, the DNA is left out and the CDR3 is given as listed by TCRdb. The rearrangement joins TRBV20-1 to TRBJ2-1; the tabulated D call, TRBD1, remains unverified against the DNA. The germline V gene has CDR1 DFQATT and CDR2 SNEGSKA (reference sequence). Both ends counted, the CDR3 spans 15 residues. The CDR3 reads CSASMQGANTGELFC.

The CDR3 DNA reads as TGTGCCACCAGCAGAGGACGGGACAGGTTCAACGAGCAGTACTTC. Amino acid sequence: CATSRGRDRFNEQYF. The rearrangement joins TRBV15 to TRBJ2-7; 8 bases are shared with TRBD1. The V segment lost 1 base and the J segment 5 bases; nucleotides outside the gene matches: 7. Germline values: CDR1 LNHNV, CDR2 YYDKDF (reference sequence). The CDR3 is 15 residues long. Filled out from reference TRBV15 and TRBJ2-7, the complete variable domain reads DAMVIQNPRYQVTQFGKPVTLSCSQTLNHNVMYWYQQKSSQAPKLLFHYYDKDFNNEADTPDNFQSRRPNTSFCFLDIRSPGLGDTAMYLCATSRGRDRFNEQYFGPGTRLTVT.

With respect to this clonotype: An end of the junction does not agree with germline; a read error may underlie this. CDR3 sequence: CGSTGGRAFTGELFF. In DNA form, the CDR3 reads TGTGGCAGCACCGGCGGGAGGGCCTTCACGGGGGAGCTGTTTTTT. The genes are TRBV25-1 and TRBJ2-2; 9 bases are a match to TRBD2. Germline lookup yields CDR1 MGHDK and CDR2 SYGVNS. The length of the CDR3 is 15 residues. Together with reference TRBV25-1 and TRBJ2-2, the CDR3 gives the full variable domain: EADIYQTPRYLVIGTGKKITLECSQTMGHDKMYWYQQDPGMELHLIHYSYGVNSTEKGDLSSESTVSRIRTEHFPLTLESARPSHTSQYLCGSTGGRAFTGELFFGEGSRLTVL.

The gene calls are TRBV7-2 and TRBJ1-5; the D gene is possibly TRBD1 (5 bases). CDR3 length: 13 residues. Per germline, CDR1 SGHTA and CDR2 FQGNSA. V lost 3 bases and J lost 5, with 8 bases in between. The CDR3: CASSLVRDQPQHF. In DNA, the CDR3 is TGTGCCAGCAGCTTGGTCAGGGATCAGCCCCAGCATTTT.

This clonotype was observed once. Since the CDR3 does not end with the conserved phenylalanine or tryptophan, this likely comes from a read error. This chain joins TRBV5-4 and TRBJ2-7; no reliable D call. V was clipped by 5 bases and J by 7 bases, with 19 bases between them. From germline, CDR1 is SGHNT and CDR2 YYREEE (reference sequence). The CDR3 loop spans 14 amino acids. CDR3 coding DNA: TGTGCCAGCAGGACCGGGCCCACGACTGGGGAGCAGTACCTC. It encodes CASRTGPTTGEQYL.

This clonotype was observed at least ten times. This rearrangement joins TRBV3-1 to TRBJ2-7; tentatively, D is TRBD2 (5 bases). The CDR3 runs to 14 residues. V gave up 2 bases and J gave up 0 bases, with 8 bases separating them. Germline V gene data show CDR1 as LGHDT and CDR2 as YNNKEL (reference sequence). The CDR3 region is CASSQKRNSYEQYF. In DNA form, the CDR3 reads TGTGCCAGCAGCCAAAAGCGGAACTCCTACGAGCAGTACTTC.

This clonotype has a count of ten or more. The chain recombines TRBV9 with TRBJ1-4; 10 bases line up with TRBD1. The CDR3 runs 15 residues. Germline V lookup: CDR1 SGDLS, CDR2 YYNGEE. The V gene end was trimmed by 5 bases and the J gene end by 3 bases; junction bases not matched to a gene: 4. The CDR3 protein is CASRSGQGANEKLFF. CDR3 DNA sequence: TGTGCCAGCAGGTCCGGACAGGGGGCTAATGAAAAACTGTTTTTT.

The V gene is TRBV7-9, the J gene TRBJ2-2; D may correspond to TRBD1 or TRBD2 (5 bases each). CDR3 size: 14 residues. Germline V lookup: CDR1 SEHNR, CDR2 FQNEAQ (reference sequence). Trimming shortened V by 9 bases and J by 3 bases, and 14 bases separated the two germline ends. CDR3 DNA sequence: TGTGCCAGAGACAAGTTGGGGGACACCGGGGAGCTGTTTTTT. Translated: CARDKLGDTGELFF.

CDR3 loop: CATSDSQVVGELFF. CDR3 coding DNA: TGTGCCACCAGTGATTCTCAGGTGGTCGGGGAGCTGTTTTTT. J is TRBJ2-2 and V is TRBV24-1; D unclear. Per the germline V gene, CDR1 is KGHDR and CDR2 is SFDVKD. V was cut by 2 bases and J by 7 bases, with 10 bases left in between. There are 14 residues in the CDR3.

This clonotype was detected ten times or more. This rearrangement joins TRBV12-3 or TRBV12-4 to TRBJ1-5; a weak D match, TRBD1 (6 bases). This CDR3 is built from 14 residues. V lost 7 bases and J lost 6, with 16 bases in between. CDR3 in amino acids: CASTVRGAGQPQHF. The CDR3 nucleotides read TGTGCCAGCACTGTACGGGGGGCTGGTCAGCCCCAGCATTTT.

As concerns this clonotype: This may arise from a read error, as a much more abundant clone is one base away. The CDR3 carries no conserved terminal phenylalanine or tryptophan, so it likely arises from a read error. The chain joins TRBV28 to TRBJ1-1; D perhaps matches TRBD1 (6 bases). The V end was cut by 6 bases, the J end by 10 bases, with 24 bases between. Looked up from germline, CDR1 is MDHEN and CDR2 is SYDVKM. The CDR3 length is 15 residues. The CDR3 is CASRAPGGGGEGAFV. Here the CDR3 DNA reads TGTGCCAGCAGAGCCCCTGGCGGCGGGGGCGAAGGAGCTTTCGTT.

This clonotype was seen repeatedly, ten times or more. V gene TRBV11-2 combines with J gene TRBJ2-7; 7 positions match TRBD2. The CDR3 covers 13 residues. Germline CDR1 and CDR2: SGHAT and FQNNGV. The trim removed 1 base at V and 7 bases at J, leaving 4 bases unmatched. CDR3 protein: CASSLAGGGEQYF. The DNA for the CDR3 is TGTGCCAGCAGCTTAGCGGGGGGAGGGGAGCAGTACTTC.